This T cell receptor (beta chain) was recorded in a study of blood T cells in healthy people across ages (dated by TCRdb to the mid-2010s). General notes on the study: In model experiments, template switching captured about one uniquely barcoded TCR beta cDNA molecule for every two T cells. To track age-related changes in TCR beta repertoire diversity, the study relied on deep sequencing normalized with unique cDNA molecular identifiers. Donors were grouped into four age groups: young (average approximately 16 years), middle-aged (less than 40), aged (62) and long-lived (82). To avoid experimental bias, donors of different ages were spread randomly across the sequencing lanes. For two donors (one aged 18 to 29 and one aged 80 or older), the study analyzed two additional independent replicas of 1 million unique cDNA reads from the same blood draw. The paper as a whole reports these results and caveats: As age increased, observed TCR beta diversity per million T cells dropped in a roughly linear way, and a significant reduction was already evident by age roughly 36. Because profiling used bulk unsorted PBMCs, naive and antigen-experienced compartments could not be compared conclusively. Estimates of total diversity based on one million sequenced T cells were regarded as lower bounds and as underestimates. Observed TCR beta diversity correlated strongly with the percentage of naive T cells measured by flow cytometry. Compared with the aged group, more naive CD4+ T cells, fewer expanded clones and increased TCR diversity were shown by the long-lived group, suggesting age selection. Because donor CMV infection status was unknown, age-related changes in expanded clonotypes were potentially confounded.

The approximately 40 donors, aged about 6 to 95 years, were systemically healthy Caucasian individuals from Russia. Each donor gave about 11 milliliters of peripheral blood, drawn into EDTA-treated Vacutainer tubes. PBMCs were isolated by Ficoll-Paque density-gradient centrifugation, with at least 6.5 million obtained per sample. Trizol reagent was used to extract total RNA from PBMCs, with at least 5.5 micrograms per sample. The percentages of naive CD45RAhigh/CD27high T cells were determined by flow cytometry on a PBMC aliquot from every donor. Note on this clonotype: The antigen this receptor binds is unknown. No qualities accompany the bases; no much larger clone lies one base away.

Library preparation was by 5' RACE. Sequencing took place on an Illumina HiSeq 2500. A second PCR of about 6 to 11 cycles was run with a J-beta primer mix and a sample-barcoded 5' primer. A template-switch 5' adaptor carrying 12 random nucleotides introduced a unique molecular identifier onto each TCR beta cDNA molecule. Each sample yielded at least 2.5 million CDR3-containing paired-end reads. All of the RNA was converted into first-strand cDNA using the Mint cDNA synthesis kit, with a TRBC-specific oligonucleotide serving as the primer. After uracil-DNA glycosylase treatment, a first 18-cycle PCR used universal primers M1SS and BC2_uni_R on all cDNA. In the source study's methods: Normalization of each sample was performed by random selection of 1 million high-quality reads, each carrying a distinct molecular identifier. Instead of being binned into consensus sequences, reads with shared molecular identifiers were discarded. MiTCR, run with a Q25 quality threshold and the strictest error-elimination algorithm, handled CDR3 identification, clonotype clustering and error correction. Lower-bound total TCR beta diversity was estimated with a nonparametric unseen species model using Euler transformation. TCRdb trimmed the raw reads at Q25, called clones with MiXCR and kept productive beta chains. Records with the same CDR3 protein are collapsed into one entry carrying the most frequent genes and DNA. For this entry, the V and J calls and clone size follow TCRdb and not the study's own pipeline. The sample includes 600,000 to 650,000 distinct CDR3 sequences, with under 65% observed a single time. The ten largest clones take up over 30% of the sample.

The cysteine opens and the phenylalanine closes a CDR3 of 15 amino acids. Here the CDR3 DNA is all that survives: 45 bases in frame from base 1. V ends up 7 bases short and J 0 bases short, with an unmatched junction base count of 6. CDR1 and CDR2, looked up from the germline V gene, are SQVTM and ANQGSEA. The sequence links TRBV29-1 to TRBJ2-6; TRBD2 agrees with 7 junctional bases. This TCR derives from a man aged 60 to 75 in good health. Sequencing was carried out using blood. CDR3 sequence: CSAAGGSSGANVLTF. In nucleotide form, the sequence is TGCAGCGCCGCCGGCGGGAGCTCTGGGGCCAACGTCCTGACTTTC.